Reported below is one T cell receptor (beta chain). Its recognized antigen is unknown. Base quality data are lacking; no much larger clone is found one base away. For sequencing of the TCRbeta CDR3 region, genomic DNA was extracted from the sorted cells. The immunoSEQ Assay was used to sequence the TCRbeta CDR3 regions. The source is immuneACCESS, and TCRdb retained only in-frame sequences with V and J called. Part of the clones is not carried over; for the studies checked, unresolved V genes explain less than half of this, and the remainder is unexplained. The sample data list tens of thousands of clones, and more than 85% of these were observed just once. In total, the top ten clones hold 2.5% of the sample. This entry belongs to a study of OX40 agonist ivuxolimab in advanced cancers. About the investigation overall: The costimulatory receptor OX40 (CD134) was targeted by ivuxolimab, a fully human IgG2 agonistic monoclonal antibody. Intravenous ivuxolimab was administered to patients every 2 weeks at six dose levels: 0.01, 0.1, 0.3, 1.5, 3 and 10 mg/kg. Of the 50 to 55 dose-escalation patients, hepatocellular carcinoma was present in about 20, melanoma in approximately 15, renal cell carcinoma in 9 and head and neck cancer in 9. In the dose-escalation cohort, approximately 82% of patients were male, and the mean age was around 60 years, with a range of roughly 20 to 80. Prior anti-PD-1, anti-PD-L1 or anti-CTLA-4 therapy was permitted, and checkpoint inhibitors had been received by about 44% of dose-escalation patients. Partial responses occurred in three dose-escalation patients: two with cutaneous melanoma and one with hepatocellular carcinoma. The point of sequencing TCRbeta in the periphery was to test whether ivuxolimab changed TCR sequence diversity and drove clonal T-cell expansion. The paper reports the monotherapy dose-escalation portion (N of about 56 patients) of the phase I ivuxolimab trial.

From the cysteine through the phenylalanine, the CDR3 covers 17 amino acids. Only the CDR3 portion is preserved as DNA: 51 bases, with reading frame beginning at the first base. Via the germline V gene (reference sequence), CDR1 is SGHKS and CDR2 YYEKEE. V sheds 0 bases and J sheds 4 bases, leaving 16 bases between their ends. Results and caveats for the whole study, not just this receptor: In the 0.1-3.0 mg/kg groups, partial responders had among the lowest normalized peripheral clonal expansion, particularly in CD8+ T cells. Clonal expansion of both CD4+ and CD8+ blood T cells was observed from baseline to week 6 at doses 0.1 to 3.0 mg/kg. After ivuxolimab, expanded clones were on average more numerous among CD8+ T cells than among CD4+ T cells. Low levels of normalized T-cell clonal expansion were also seen in some patients who did not respond. Which antigens the clonally expanded peripheral T cells were specific for was not determined.

Patients with a history of autoimmune disease or receiving systemic immunosuppression were excluded from the trial. In every dose cohort, peripheral blood was drawn for TCR sequencing at baseline, cycle 4 day 1, and cycle 7 day 1. Samples came from an open-label, multicenter, first-in-human phase I dose-escalation trial of ivuxolimab. Adults with locally advanced or metastatic head and neck squamous cell, hepatocellular, melanoma or renal cell carcinoma were enrolled in the trial. CD4+ and CD8+ T cells were sorted separately from peripheral blood before TCR sequencing. The origin of this receptor is an adult with an advanced solid tumor such as melanoma, head and neck, liver or kidney cancer. The specimen was CD4+ or CD8+ T cells sorted from blood, collected in a trial of the OX40 agonist ivuxolimab. The chain uses TRBV5-5 and TRBJ1-4; the D gene lacks a confident call. The encoded CDR3 is CASSLAAVAGINEKLFF. The DNA sequence is TGTGCCAGCAGCTTGGCCGCCGTGGCGGGGATTAATGAAAAACTGTTTTTT.